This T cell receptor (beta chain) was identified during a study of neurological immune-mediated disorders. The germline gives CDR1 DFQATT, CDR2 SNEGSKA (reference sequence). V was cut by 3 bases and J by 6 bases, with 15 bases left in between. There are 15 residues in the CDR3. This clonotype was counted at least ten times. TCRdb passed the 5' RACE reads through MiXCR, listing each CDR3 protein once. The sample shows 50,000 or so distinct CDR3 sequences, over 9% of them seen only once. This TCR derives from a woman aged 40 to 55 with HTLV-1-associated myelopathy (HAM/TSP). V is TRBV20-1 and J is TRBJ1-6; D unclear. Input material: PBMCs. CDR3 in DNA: TGCAGTGCTAGCCCCCCGGGGAACCTTAATTCACCCCTCCACTTT. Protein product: CSASPPGNLNSPLHF.